The clone carrying this TCR beta chain was seen ten or more times. Its antigen is unknown. This entry is derived from a study of regulatory T cells in long-lasting Graves disease. Study-level findings and limits: Less diverse TCR repertoires were seen in persistent Graves' patients than in newly diagnosed ones.

The time point denotes: newly diagnosed GD, antithyroid drugs for less than 3 months. RNA isolated from PBMCs was used to make the TCR library. Researchers made TCR beta libraries by using iRepertoire HTBI primers and running Arm-PCR on CDR3 regions. TCRdb recomputed calls from the multiplex PCR reads with MiXCR, one row per CDR3 protein. The sample contains 550,000 to 650,000 distinct CDR3 sequences, around 15% of which appear only once. In addition, the sample was reused for a study of T cells in Graves' hyperthyroidism and ophthalmopathy.

This receptor was taken from a man between 18 and 29 years old with Graves disease. Here the sequenced sample was peripheral blood mononuclear cells (PBMCs), taken at new diagnosis, from a patient treated with antithyroid drugs.

The CDR3 protein is CASTSVGFNEQFF. The CDR3 nucleotides read TGTGCCAGCACCTCTGTGGGATTTAATGAGCAGTTCTTC. The chain couples TRBV28 to TRBJ2-1; D ambiguous. The CDR3 covers 13 residues. The V gene lost 7 bases and the J gene lost 7 bases, with 14 bases spanning the gap. Germline V gene lookup returns CDR1 MDHEN and CDR2 SYDVKM.